The 29 T cell receptor beta chains below were found in one sample sequenced in a study of blood T cell repertoires in COVID-19. TCRdb's copy holds only in-frame clones and misses some; the assay was immunoSEQ multiplex PCR. Of about 180,000 clones detected, 89% appear once; the ten largest clones hold 2% to 2.5%. The sequenced material came from PBMCs or T cells enriched from blood (not recorded which). Every receptor here comes from a woman aged 40 to 50 with acute COVID-19.

This sequence joins TRBV2 and TRBJ1-6; 7 nucleotides agree with TRBD1. This CDR3 has 14 amino acids. The V gene end was trimmed by 3 bases and the J gene end by 6 bases; junction bases not matched to a gene: 2. Per germline, CDR1 SNHLY and CDR2 FYNNEI. The CDR3 nucleotides read TGTGCCAGCAGTGAGGGACAGAGTAATTCACCCCTCCACTTT. Amino acid sequence: CASSEGQSNSPLHF. The full variable domain, with the rest looked up from reference TRBV2 and TRBJ1-6, is EPEVTQTPSHQVTQMGQEVILRCVPISNHLYFYWYRQILGQKVEFLVSFYNNEISEKSEIFDDQFSVERPDGSNFTLKIRSTKLEDSAMYFCASSEGQSNSPLHFGNGTRLTVT.

The chain recombines TRBV5-6 with TRBJ2-7; TRBD2 matches 9 bases. CDR1 is SGHDT and CDR2 is YYEEEE in the germline V gene. The CDR3 runs 14 residues. V trimming: 1 base; J trimming: 2 bases; junction bases outside the gene matches: 1. Written as DNA, the CDR3 is TGTGCCAGCAGCTTGCCTAGCGGGGCCTACGAGCAGTACTTC. This codes for CASSLPSGAYEQYF. Full variable domain (remainder filled in from reference TRBV5-6 and TRBJ2-7): DAGVTQSPTHLIKTRGQQVTLRCSPKSGHDTVSWYQQALGQGPQFIFQYYEEEERQRGNFPDRFSGHQFPNYSSELNVNALLLGDSALYLCASSLPSGAYEQYFGPGTRLTVT.

This rearrangement joins TRBV7-2 to TRBJ2-4; 8 bases line up with TRBD2. The V and J ends lost 2 bases and 0 bases, in that order; junction bases with no gene match: 6. CDR1 SGHTA and CDR2 FQGNSA come from the germline V gene. The CDR3 totals 17 residues. The CDR3 protein is CASSLTREGRAKNIQYF. The CDR3 bases are TGTGCCAGCAGCTTAACCCGGGAGGGCCGAGCCAAAAACATTCAGTACTTC. The whole variable domain, remainder taken from reference TRBV7-2 and TRBJ2-4, is GAGVSQSPSNKVTEKGKDVELRCDPISGHTALYWYRQSLGQGLEFLIYFQGNSAPDKSGLPSDRFSAERTGGSVSTLTIQRTQQEDSAVYLCASSLTREGRAKNIQYFGAGTRLSVL.

V usage is TRBV25-1 and J usage is TRBJ1-5, with TRBD1 matching 8 bases. Germline-derived CDR1 and CDR2 are MGHDK and SYGVNS. The CDR3 has 17 amino acids. V lost 2 bases to trimming and J lost 6 bases; unmatched junction nucleotides: 12. CDR3 nucleotide sequence: TGTGCCAGCAGTGAAGGGGGGACAGGACTGGCCGGTCAGCCCCAGCATTTT. Translated: CASSEGGTGLAGQPQHF.

V gene TRBV29-1 combines with J gene TRBJ2-2; 10 bases line up with TRBD1. Trimming cost V 5 bases and J 2 bases; bases outside gene matches: 5. The CDR3 runs to 15 residues. The germline CDR1 and CDR2 sequences are SQVTM and ANQGSEA. The CDR3 spells CSVLRQGANTGELFF. The CDR3 nucleotides read TGCAGCGTTTTAAGACAGGGGGCTAACACCGGGGAGCTGTTTTTT.

This chain links TRBV4-1 with TRBJ2-1; 7 bases match TRBD2. The CDR3 runs to 17 residues. The V gene end was trimmed by 4 bases and the J gene end by 0 bases; junction bases not matched to a gene: 9. Germline V gives CDR1 MGHRA, CDR2 YSYEKL. The CDR3 nucleotides read TGCGCCAGCAGCCCCCTCGTTGGCGGGAGCTCCTACAATGAGCAGTTCTTC. This sequence encodes CASSPLVGGSSYNEQFF.

The chain employs TRBV5-1 and TRBJ2-3; 8 bases fit TRBD2. Germline values: CDR1 SGHRS, CDR2 YFSETQ. The CDR3 contains 15 residues. Losses at the gene ends were 5 bases for V and 2 bases for J; bases not matched to a gene: 7. The CDR3 sequence is CASRRSGTHTDTQYF. CDR3 sequence (DNA): TGCGCCAGCAGGCGTAGCGGGACACACACAGATACGCAGTATTTT.

This chain connects TRBV5-6 to TRBJ2-5; the D gene is possibly TRBD1 (6 bases). The germline V gene encodes CDR1 SGHDT and CDR2 YYEEEE. With 4 bases removed from V and 1 base from J, the gap between germline ends came to 11 bases. The CDR3 loop spans 14 amino acids. Written as DNA, the CDR3 is TGTGCCAGCAGCACGAGGACAGCCCAAGAGACCCAGTACTTC. It yields the protein CASSTRTAQETQYF.

The chain is built from TRBV30 and TRBJ1-5; 7 nucleotides agree with TRBD1. Germline CDR1 GTSNPN, CDR2 SVGIG (reference sequence). The CDR3 has 13 residues. J gave up 11 bases and V 3 bases, and 10 bases lay outside the gene matches. The CDR3 reads CAWSPQGGQAQHF. CDR3 sequence (DNA): TGTGCCTGGAGCCCCCAGGGGGGCCAGGCCCAGCATTTT.

The chain uses TRBV3-1 (or the pseudogene TRBV3-2) and TRBJ2-5; possible D gene TRBD1, 5 bases. The ends were cut back, 2 bases at V and 1 base at J, with 11 bases in the middle. Per the germline V gene, CDR1 is LGHDT and CDR2 is YNNKEL (reference sequence). The CDR3 is 15 residues long. This CDR3 reads CASSQLRAPQETQYF. The CDR3 DNA is TGTGCCAGCAGCCAACTCAGGGCTCCCCAAGAGACCCAGTACTTC.

The V call is TRBV11-2, the J call TRBJ2-1; perhaps TRBD2 as D (6 bases). V lost 3 bases and J lost 8, with 14 bases in between. The CDR3 spans 14 residues. In germline, CDR1 is SGHAT, CDR2 FQNNGV. CDR3 sequence: CASSLGWTKDEQFF. CDR3 nucleotide sequence: TGTGCCAGCAGCTTGGGGTGGACTAAGGATGAGCAGTTCTTC.

With respect to this clone: Other DNA variants within this sample encode the same CDR3. The chain joins TRBV7-4 to TRBJ1-6; D remains unclear. The V end was cut by 3 bases, the J end by 1 base, with 13 bases between. The CDR3 runs to 17 residues. CDR1 SGHVT and CDR2 SQSDAQ come from the germline V gene. The CDR3 loop reads CASSFSHRFSYNSPLHF. CDR3 nucleotides: TGTGCCAGCAGCTTTTCGCACAGATTTTCCTATAATTCACCCCTCCACTTT.

This chain uses TRBV5-1 with TRBJ1-1; no firm D call. Deletions cut 1 base from V and 4 bases from J, with 14 bases between. The CDR3 length is 15 residues. Germline V gives CDR1 SGHRS, CDR2 YFSETQ. Written as DNA, the CDR3 is TGCGCCAGCAGCTTGCGGGAGGGCGTATCCACTGAAGCTTTCTTT. Its translation: CASSLREGVSTEAFF.

The chain has TRBV28 and TRBJ1-1; 8 bases are a match to TRBD1. V was pared by 5 bases and J by 4 bases, with 9 bases of the junction left unmatched. Germline V gene sequence: CDR1 MDHEN, CDR2 SYDVKM. The CDR3 has 15 residues. CDR3 residues: CASSETDRGFTEAFF. The CDR3, as DNA: TGTGCCAGCAGTGAGACCGACAGGGGTTTCACTGAAGCTTTCTTT.

This chain joins TRBV6-5 and TRBJ1-5; D may be TRBD1 (6 bases). This CDR3 has 15 amino acids. In germline, CDR1 is MNHEY, CDR2 SVGAGI. V was shortened by 2 bases and J by 0 bases, with 8 bases between the two germline ends. This CDR3 reads CASSYGQNSNQPQHF. The CDR3 nucleotides read TGTGCCAGCAGTTACGGACAGAATAGCAATCAGCCCCAGCATTTT.

In its sample, this clone was seen once. The CDR3 loop reads CARRAGGSYEQYF. CDR3 coding DNA: TGTGCCAGGAGGGCAGGGGGGTCGTACGAGCAGTACTTC. This chain connects TRBV2 to TRBJ2-7; perhaps TRBD1 as D (7 bases). The CDR3 loop spans 13 amino acids. The germline gives CDR1 SNHLY, CDR2 FYNNEI. V was shortened by 9 bases and J by 4 bases, with 16 bases between the two germline ends.

This sequence joins TRBV20-1 and TRBJ2-7, with 8 bases that match TRBD1. This CDR3 spans 13 amino acids. The V gene's germline CDR1 is DFQATT and CDR2 SNEGSKA (reference sequence). V was clipped by 3 bases and J by 9 bases; unmatched bases: 10. The CDR3 bases are TGCAGTGCTAGTCGGACAGGGAATTGGGGGCAGTACTTC. It yields the protein CSASRTGNWGQYF.

V and J are TRBV6-5 and TRBJ2-6; perhaps TRBD1 as D (5 bases). The germline CDR1 and CDR2 sequences are MNHEY and SVGAGI. The CDR3 loop spans 16 amino acids. Trimming took 4 bases from V and 2 from J, leaving 12 bases between them. CDR3 loop: CASSSRVPTGANVLTF. Written as DNA, the CDR3 is TGTGCCAGCAGTTCCAGGGTTCCCACTGGGGCCAACGTCCTGACTTTC.

The chain links TRBV7-9 to TRBJ2-3, with 7 nucleotides matching TRBD1. The CDR3 is 12 residues long. The germline V gene has CDR1 SEHNR and CDR2 FQNEAQ (reference sequence). After removal of 6 bases from V and 5 bases from J, the junction contained 2 bases not matched to a gene. CDR3 sequence reads: CASRAGGDTQYF. CDR3 in DNA: TGTGCCAGCAGGGCAGGGGGAGATACGCAGTATTTT.

The gene calls are TRBV2 and TRBJ1-1, with TRBD1 matching 7 bases. The CDR3 length is 16 residues. Germline loops: CDR1 SNHLY, CDR2 FYNNEI. With 3 bases clipped from V and 0 bases from J, the junction kept 7 bases outside the gene matches. The CDR3 sequence: CASSDGQASMNTEAFF. CDR3 DNA: TGTGCCAGCAGTGACGGACAGGCCTCCATGAACACTGAAGCTTTCTTT.

V gene TRBV28 combines with J gene TRBJ2-1; 8 bases match TRBD2. This CDR3 is built from 13 residues. Germline lookup yields CDR1 MDHEN and CDR2 SYDVKM. Trimming took 7 bases from V and 4 from J; bases not matched to a gene: 3. CDR3 region: CASTRGGYNEQFF. The CDR3 nucleotides are TGTGCCAGCACCCGGGGGGGGTACAATGAGCAGTTCTTC.

The chain has TRBV2 and TRBJ1-4; D unclear. Germline assignment: CDR1 SNHLY and CDR2 FYNNEI. The CDR3 spans 14 residues. The V gene lost 6 bases and the J gene lost 3 bases, with 11 bases spanning the gap. The chain's CDR3 is CASRTSPSNEKLFF. CDR3 coding DNA: TGTGCCAGCAGGACTAGCCCCTCTAATGAAAAACTGTTTTTT.

The chain employs TRBV9 and TRBJ1-1, with D tentatively TRBD1 (6 bases). Germline V gene sequence: CDR1 SGDLS, CDR2 YYNGEE. Trimming took 4 bases from V and 0 from J, leaving 10 bases between them. The CDR3 covers 14 residues. The CDR3 region is CASSPTGLNTEAFF. CDR3 DNA sequence: TGTGCCAGCAGCCCGACAGGATTGAACACTGAAGCTTTCTTT.

V is TRBV7-2 and J is TRBJ2-3; TRBD2 matches 12 bases. Germline loops: CDR1 SGHTA, CDR2 FQGNSA. The J segment lost 3 bases and the V segment lost 2 bases, leaving 6 bases of the junction unmatched. There are 17 residues in the CDR3. CDR3 region: CASSLRLLAGGTDTQYF. The DNA for the CDR3 is TGTGCCAGCAGCTTAAGGTTACTAGCGGGGGGTACAGATACGCAGTATTTT. The full variable domain, its missing parts supplied by reference TRBV7-2 and TRBJ2-3, is GAGVSQSPSNKVTEKGKDVELRCDPISGHTALYWYRQSLGQGLEFLIYFQGNSAPDKSGLPSDRFSAERTGGSVSTLTIQRTQQEDSAVYLCASSLRLLAGGTDTQYFGPGTRLTVL.

The chain recombines TRBV27 with TRBJ2-7, with TRBD1 identical over 9 bases. CDR3 length: 16 amino acids. Germline V gene sequence: CDR1 MNHEY, CDR2 SMNVEV (reference sequence). The V and J ends lost 0 bases and 6 bases, in that order; junction bases with no gene match: 9. The CDR3 here is CASSLSYAGTGFEQYF. CDR3 coding DNA: TGTGCCAGCAGTTTATCATATGCGGGGACAGGGTTCGAGCAGTACTTC.

V is TRBV27 and J is TRBJ2-7; a possible D gene is TRBD1 (6 bases). The germline V gene has CDR1 MNHEY and CDR2 SMNVEV (reference sequence). The CDR3 is 13 residues long. Trimming took 5 bases from V and 2 from J, leaving 10 bases between them. CDR3 residues: CASSLRTAYEQYF. The CDR3 region has the DNA TGTGCCAGCAGTCTAAGGACAGCCTACGAGCAGTACTTC.

CDR3 protein: CASREGSGANVLTF. In nucleotides, the CDR3 is TGTGCCAGCAGAGAGGGCTCTGGGGCCAACGTCCTGACTTTC. The chain uses TRBV6-5 and TRBJ2-6, with D perhaps TRBD2 (5 bases). The germline gives CDR1 MNHEY, CDR2 SVGAGI. Trimming shortened V by 6 bases and J by 0 bases, and 6 bases separated the two germline ends. This CDR3 comprises 14 residues.

The chain joins TRBV3-1 (or the pseudogene TRBV3-2) to TRBJ2-7; D is ambiguous. The CDR3 contains 14 residues. Trimming shortened V by 1 base and J by 2 bases, and 9 bases separated the two germline ends. The germline V gene encodes CDR1 LGHDT and CDR2 YNNKEL (reference sequence). The CDR3 DNA follows: TGTGCCAGCAGCCAAGTAGTCCAAGCCTACGAGCAGTACTTC. It specifies CASSQVVQAYEQYF.

A few counts support this clone. The chain links TRBV5-6 to TRBJ1-6; D remains ambiguous. V gave up 0 bases and J gave up 10 bases, with 20 bases separating them. The germline CDR1 and CDR2 sequences are SGHDT and YYEEEE. The CDR3 loop spans 17 amino acids. The CDR3 loop reads CASSLGPPFPNNSPLHF. As DNA, the CDR3 is TGTGCCAGCAGCTTGGGCCCACCCTTCCCGAACAACTCACCCCTCCACTTT.